The clone carrying this T cell receptor beta chain occurred many times. The target antigen is unknown. Trimming removed 5 bases from V and 4 bases from J; junction bases left unmatched: 5. The CDR3 is 14 residues long. Germline lookup yields CDR1 SNHLY and CDR2 FYNNEI. This sample was included in a study of glioma-infiltrating T cells. Amplification of TCR alpha and beta CDR3 regions from RNA used iRepertoire nested multiplex PCR. One-step reverse transcription and amplification started from approximately 100-400 ng of tissue mRNA or PBMC total RNA. Using its own MiXCR run on the multiplex PCR reads, TCRdb lists one record per CDR3 protein. The data contain roughly 200,000 distinct CDR3 sequences, approximately 30% of them singletons. Points from the study as a whole: Above-expected tissue-blood divergence occurred in all gliomas, most in low-grade ones. Very few CDR3 sequences were shared between tissue and blood.

This receptor was identified in a human donor with low-grade glioma or glioblastoma, undergoing nonglioma brain surgery, or in good health (not recorded which). J is TRBJ2-7 and V is TRBV2, with 10 bases fitting TRBD1. The sample was glioma tissue, nonneoplastic brain tissue, or PBMCs (not recorded which). CDR3 amino acids: CASSKDRGLYEQYF. CDR3 coding DNA: TGTGCCAGCAGTAAAGACAGGGGGCTTTACGAGCAGTACTTC.